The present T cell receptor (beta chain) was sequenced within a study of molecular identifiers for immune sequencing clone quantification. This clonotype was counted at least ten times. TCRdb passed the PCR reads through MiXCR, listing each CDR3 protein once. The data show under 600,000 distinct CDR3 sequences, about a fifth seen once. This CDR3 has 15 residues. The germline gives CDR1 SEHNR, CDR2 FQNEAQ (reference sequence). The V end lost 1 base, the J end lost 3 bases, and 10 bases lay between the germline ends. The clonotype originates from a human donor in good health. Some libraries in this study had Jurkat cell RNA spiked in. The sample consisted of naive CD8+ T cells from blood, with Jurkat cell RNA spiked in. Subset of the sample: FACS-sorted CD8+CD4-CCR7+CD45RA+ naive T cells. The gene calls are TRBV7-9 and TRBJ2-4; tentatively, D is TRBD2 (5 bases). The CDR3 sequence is CASSLGGLHKNIQYF. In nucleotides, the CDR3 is TGTGCCAGCAGCTTAGGCGGGCTCCACAAAAACATTCAGTACTTC.